The 6 T cell receptor beta chains given below trace back to one sample, sequenced in a study of breast tumors, draining lymph nodes, adjacent tissues. TCRdb called the multiplex PCR reads again in MiXCR, with one record for every CDR3 protein. The sample contains under 250,000 distinct CDR3 sequences, approximately 30% of which appear only once. Axillary draining lymph nodes of breast cancer patients supplied the node samples. The sequencing sample was made of axillary lymph node tissue. The source is a female donor with breast cancer. Some clones in this sample may be carry-over from other donors' samples.

In this sample, this clonotype turned up many times. V gene TRBV11-3 combines with J gene TRBJ2-3; D is possibly TRBD1 (5 bases). CDR3 length equals 13 residues. Between the trimmed V and J ends, which lost 6 bases and 6 bases, there was a span of 13 bases. Germline lookup yields CDR1 SGHNT and CDR2 YENEEA. In nucleotides, the CDR3 is TGTGCCAGCAGGCCCCCAGGGTACGATACGCAGTATTTT. This encodes CASRPPGYDTQYF.

This clonotype occurred many times. The V and J genes are TRBV29-1 and TRBJ1-2; D is perhaps TRBD1 (5 bases). Germline CDR1 reads SQVTM; CDR2 reads ANQGSEA. The ends were cut back, 6 bases at V and 4 bases at J, with 12 bases in the middle. There are 12 residues in the CDR3. CDR3 nucleotide sequence: TGCAGCGTCTTCAGGGAGATCTATGGCTACACCTTC. It is translated as CSVFREIYGYTF.

This clonotype was detected ten times or more. The chain joins TRBV6-2 or TRBV6-3 to TRBJ2-7; 9 nucleotides align to TRBD2. Trimming at V came to 6 bases and at J to 4 bases, leaving 13 bases not matched to a gene. CDR1 and CDR2 (germline): MNHEY, SVGEGT. The length of the CDR3 is 16 residues. The CDR3 DNA reads as TGTGCCAGCAGGAGGTCTAGCGGGAAGACTAGATACGAGCAGTACTTC. This codes for CASRRSSGKTRYEQYF.

The table lists this clonotype with many counts. The chain couples TRBV29-1 to TRBJ2-1; the match to TRBD2 covers 11 bases. This CDR3 has 14 residues. Per germline, CDR1 SQVTM and CDR2 ANQGSEA. With V trimmed by 5 bases and J by 4 bases, 4 bases remained unmatched. DNA of the CDR3: TGCAGCGTTCGACTAGCGGGACCTTACAATGAGCAGTTCTTC. It specifies CSVRLAGPYNEQFF.

This clonotype was counted at least ten times. This chain links TRBV7-8 with TRBJ2-7; D might be TRBD1 (6 bases). Trimming pared 1 base from V and 3 bases from J, leaving 10 bases between. The CDR3 covers 14 residues. The germline V gene encodes CDR1 SGHVS and CDR2 FQNEAQ. DNA of the CDR3: TGTGCCAGCAGCTTAGAGAGGGGGTACTACGAGCAGTACTTC. It translates to CASSLERGYYEQYF.

This clonotype was recorded at least ten times. This chain joins TRBV9 and TRBJ2-1; TRBD2 aligns across 10 bases. The CDR3 spans 16 residues. Germline V gene sequence: CDR1 SGDLS, CDR2 YYNGEE. V trimming: 0 bases; J trimming: 10 bases; junction bases outside the gene matches: 10. CDR3 amino acids: CASSVGSSGRPNEQFF. CDR3 DNA: TGTGCCAGCAGCGTAGGGTCTAGCGGGAGACCAAACGAGCAGTTCTTC. The variable domain in full, completed from reference TRBV9 and TRBJ2-1, reads DSGVTQTPKHLITATGQRVTLRCSPRSGDLSVYWYQQSLDQGLQFLIQYYNGEERAKGNILERFSAQQFPDLHSELNLSSLELGDSALYFCASSVGSSGRPNEQFFGPGTRLTVL.